The rows below give T cell receptor beta chains drawn from one sample of a study of blood T cell repertoires in COVID-19. Using immunoSEQ multiplex PCR, the repertoire was profiled, and TCRdb retains in-frame clones only, with some absent. The table shows 250,000 to 350,000 clones, with roughly 86% occurring only once. The sequencing sample was made of peripheral blood. These receptors all come from a man younger than 35 with active or convalescent COVID-19. Each CDR3 is given with its conserved first and last residue. Some rows mark clone size as missing; the rest say once, few, many or name a class of expanded clone.

size,V,CDR3
.,TRBV21-1,CASSNGISGNTIYF
.,TRBV2,CASSEAPGPVTDTQYF
.,TRBV19,CASSRQVNTEAFF
.,TRBV9,CASSAMDRLNEKLFF
.,TRBV19,CASSAFSGPYEQYF
.,TRBV12-3/TRBV12-4,CASSLEGLSGYTF
.,TRBV7-2,CASSPRHWGGMNTEAFF
.,TRBV5-1,CASSLAGDYNEQFF
.,TRBV19,CASSIAQGSNSPLHF
.,TRBV7-2,CASSLLQGLNYGYTF
.,TRBV5-6,CASSYKRQGASDEQFF
.,TRBV19,CASTYDEPFVQGVFGELFF
.,TRBV19,CASRDRGAGQPQHF
.,TRBV6-1,CASSEGDGYTF
.,TRBV24-1,CATRARGGNNEQFF
once,TRBV19,CASSIVADRAFYGYTF
.,TRBV7-3,CASSLTLAGGDEQFF
.,TRBV23-1,CASSLVLGGQGALWQETQYF
.,TRBV29-1,CSPDNGYTF
.,TRBV15,CATSTRLATSTDTQYF
.,TRBV6-1,CASSEPGQGTYEQYF
few,TRBV5-1,CASSSDRDQPQHF
.,TRBV5-1,CASSGTGGSSTGKLFF
.,TRBV5-1,CASSLALRRDEKLFF
.,TRBV12-5,CASGLGQQGETPLHF
.,TRBV19,CASRPDRRSTYGYTF
.,TRBV9,CASSPGQGGEAFF
.,TRBV4-3,CASSHFGGTGGSDTQYF
few,TRBV6-2/TRBV6-3,CASSYGRGSYNSPLHF
.,TRBV10-3,CAMAETGDTDTQYF
.,TRBV6-5,CASSYIQGGAEQYF
.,TRBV12-5,CASGGDRGFSYEQYF
few,TRBV18,CASSPGLSQETQYF
.,TRBV6-2/TRBV6-3,CASSYGGSGRRGTEAFF
once,TRBV9,CASSPTTGSGTEAFF
once,TRBV9,CASSTGGGYNEQFF
.,TRBV27,CASSIVRGPGENTEAFF
.,TRBV5-4,CASSREAPRQGRGEKLFF
.,TRBV2,CASSYRGQGGGSYEQYF
.,TRBV10-3,CAISESPGTNYGYTF
.,TRBV3-1/TRBV3-2,CASSQAAGGEQYF
.,TRBV19,CASSWGNSNQPQHF
once,TRBV5-1,CASSPYTGAYEQYF
.,TRBV20-1,CSASDGLAGQETQYF
.,TRBV4-2,CASSQNRGASNQPQHF
.,TRBV6-4,CASSDSMSTGQRNEQFF
once,TRBV11-1,CASSLRGQSNEQFF
.,TRBV9,CASRGPRQGVYGYTF
once,TRBV9,CASSSQGEETEAFF
.,TRBV6-1,CASSEDRDQPQHF
.,TRBV7-6,CASSGGLAHTGELFF
.,TRBV2,CASSVQGITDTQYF